The clone carrying this T cell receptor (beta chain) was observed a few times. Its target is not known. With 4 bases removed from V and 7 bases from J, the gap between germline ends came to 17 bases. Germline CDR1 is SNHLY and CDR2 is FYNNEI. CDR3 length: 15 amino acids. The sample comes from a study of OX40 agonist ivuxolimab in advanced cancers. About the study: Ivuxolimab, which patients received intravenously every 2 weeks, was dosed at 0.01 to 10 mg/kg. Three patients, one with hepatocellular carcinoma and two with cutaneous melanoma, achieved partial responses.

Findings and limits, study-wide: Some nonresponders additionally presented with little normalized T-cell clonal expansion. At doses 0.1 to 3.0 mg/kg, CD4+ and CD8+ clones expanded.

Generated by immunoSEQ multiplex PCR, the TCRdb table keeps only in-frame clones and is missing some. The sample holds around 41,000 clones; about 88% are singletons and the top ten take roughly 13%. The receptor comes from an adult with an advanced solid tumor such as melanoma, head and neck, liver or kidney cancer. The specimen comprised CD4+ or CD8+ T cells sorted from blood, sampled in a trial of the OX40 agonist ivuxolimab. The rearrangement joins TRBV2 to TRBJ1-5; D gene uncertain. DNA for the CDR3: TGTGCCAGCAGTGGATTTTCGGCTTTGGGACAGCCCCAGCATTTT. Its translation: CASSGFSALGQPQHF.